These 3 T cell receptor beta chains were sequenced from one sample in a study of shared clonotypes between healthy human individuals. Profiling relied on immunoSEQ multiplex PCR, and the TCRdb table lists in-frame clones only, not all of them. The table lists some 690,000 clones, about nine tenths of them singletons. The sample was memory CD8+ T cells from PBMCs. Subset here: CD45RO+ cells pooled with CCR7-negative TemRA cells. The source of these receptors is a young man in good health. Some clones in this sample may be carry-over from other donors' samples.

This chain links TRBV6-6 with TRBJ1-2, with 7 bases that match TRBD1. The trim removed 4 bases at V and 0 bases at J, leaving 8 bases unmatched. CDR1 is MNHNY, CDR2 SVGAGI, per germline (reference sequence). CDR3 length: 16 residues. CDR3 bases: TGTGCCAGCAGTTTCCCCGGGACAGAACCTAACTATGGCTACACCTTC. It encodes CASSFPGTEPNYGYTF.

This chain joins TRBV28 and TRBJ2-5, with D perhaps matching TRBD1 (5 bases). The V end lost 1 base, the J end lost 5 bases, and 26 bases lay between the germline ends. CDR3 length equals 19 residues. The germline gives CDR1 MDHEN, CDR2 SYDVKM. CDR3 DNA: TGTGCCAGCAGTTTATCAGGGATCCGGGTGGGATCTATGAGGGAGACCCAGTACTTC. Residues: CASSLSGIRVGSMRETQYF. Full variable domain (outside the CDR3, taken from reference TRBV28 and TRBJ2-5): DVKVTQSSRYLVKRTGEKVFLECVQDMDHENMFWYRQDPGLGLRLIYFSYDVKMKEKGDIPEGYSVSREKKERFSLILESASTNQTSMYLCASSLSGIRVGSMRETQYFGPGTRLLVL.

The rearrangement links TRBV15 to TRBJ2-5, with TRBD2 matching 9 bases. This CDR3 spans 17 amino acids. Germline V lookup: CDR1 LNHNV, CDR2 YYDKDF (reference sequence). Trimming took 5 bases from V and 5 from J; bases not matched to a gene: 15. The CDR3 region has the DNA TGTGCCACCAGCTCTGGACTAGCGCTAGACACAGGGGAGACCCAGTACTTC. Protein sequence: CATSSGLALDTGETQYF.